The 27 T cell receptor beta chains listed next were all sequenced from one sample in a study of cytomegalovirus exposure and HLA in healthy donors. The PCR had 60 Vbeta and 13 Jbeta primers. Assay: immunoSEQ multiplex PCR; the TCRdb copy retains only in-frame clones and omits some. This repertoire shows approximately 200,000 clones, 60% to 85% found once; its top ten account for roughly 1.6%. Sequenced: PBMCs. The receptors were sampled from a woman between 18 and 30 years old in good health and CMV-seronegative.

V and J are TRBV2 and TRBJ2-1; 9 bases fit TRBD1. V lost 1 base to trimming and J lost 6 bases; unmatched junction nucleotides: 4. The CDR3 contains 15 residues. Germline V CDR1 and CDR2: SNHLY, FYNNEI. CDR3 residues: CASSEEGQGGNEQFF. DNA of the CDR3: TGTGCCAGCAGTGAAGAGGGACAGGGTGGCAATGAGCAGTTCTTC. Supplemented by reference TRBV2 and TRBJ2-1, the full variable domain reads EPEVTQTPSHQVTQMGQEVILRCVPISNHLYFYWYRQILGQKVEFLVSFYNNEISEKSEIFDDQFSVERPDGSNFTLKIRSTKLEDSAMYFCASSEEGQGGNEQFFGPGTRLTVL.

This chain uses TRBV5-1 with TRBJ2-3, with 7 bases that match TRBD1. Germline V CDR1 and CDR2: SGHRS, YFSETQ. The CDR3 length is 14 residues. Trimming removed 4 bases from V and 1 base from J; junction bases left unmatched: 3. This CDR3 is CASSLDRGTDTQYF. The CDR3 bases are TGCGCCAGCAGCCTCGACAGGGGCACAGATACGCAGTATTTT.

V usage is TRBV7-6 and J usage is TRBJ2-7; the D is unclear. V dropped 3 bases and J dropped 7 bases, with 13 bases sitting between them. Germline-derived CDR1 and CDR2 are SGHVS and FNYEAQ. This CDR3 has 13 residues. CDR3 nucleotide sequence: TGTGCCAGCAGCTTGGTCCTGCGAGATGAGCAGTACTTC. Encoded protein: CASSLVLRDEQYF. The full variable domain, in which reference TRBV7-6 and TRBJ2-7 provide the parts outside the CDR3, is GAGVSQSPRYKVTKRGQDVALRCDPISGHVSLYWYRQALGQGPEFLTYFNYEAQQDKSGLPNDRFSAERPEGSISTLTIQRTEQRDSAMYRCASSLVLRDEQYFGPGTRLTVT.

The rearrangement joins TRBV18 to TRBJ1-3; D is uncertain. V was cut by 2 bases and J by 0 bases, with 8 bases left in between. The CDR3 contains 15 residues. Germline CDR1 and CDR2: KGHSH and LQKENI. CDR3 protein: CASSPTRVSGNTIYF. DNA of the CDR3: TGTGCCAGCTCACCAACCCGGGTCTCTGGAAACACCATATATTTT.

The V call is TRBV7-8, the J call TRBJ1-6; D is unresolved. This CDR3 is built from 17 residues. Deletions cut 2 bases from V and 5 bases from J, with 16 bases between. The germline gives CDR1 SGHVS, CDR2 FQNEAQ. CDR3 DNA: TGTGCCAGCAGCTTAAAACCCCGCGGGGTGAATAATTCACCCCTCCACTTT. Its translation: CASSLKPRGVNNSPLHF.

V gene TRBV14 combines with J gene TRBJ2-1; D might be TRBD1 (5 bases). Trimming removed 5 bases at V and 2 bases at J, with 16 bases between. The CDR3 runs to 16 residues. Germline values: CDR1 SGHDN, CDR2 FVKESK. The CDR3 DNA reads TGTGCCAGCAGCTTAAACAGGTTGAGCCCCTACAATGAGCAGTTCTTC. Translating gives CASSLNRLSPYNEQFF.

This chain's CDR3 is CASSLGPLGLGMNTEAFF. The CDR3 nucleotides are TGCGCCAGCAGCTTGGGCCCCCTGGGTCTCGGGATGAACACTGAAGCTTTCTTT. V usage is TRBV5-1 and J usage is TRBJ1-1; D is undetermined. Trimming removed 0 bases at V and 0 bases at J, with 18 bases between. This CDR3 is built from 18 residues. Germline values: CDR1 SGHRS, CDR2 YFSETQ.

The CDR3 region has the DNA TGTGCCAGCAGCCCGACTAGCGGGGGGACCGGGGAGCTGTTTTTT. Residues: CASSPTSGGTGELFF. V is TRBV7-8 and J is TRBJ2-2; 13 positions match TRBD2. The CDR3 consists of 15 residues. Germline-derived CDR1 and CDR2 are SGHVS and FQNEAQ. J gave up 5 bases and V 5 bases, and 2 bases lay outside the gene matches.

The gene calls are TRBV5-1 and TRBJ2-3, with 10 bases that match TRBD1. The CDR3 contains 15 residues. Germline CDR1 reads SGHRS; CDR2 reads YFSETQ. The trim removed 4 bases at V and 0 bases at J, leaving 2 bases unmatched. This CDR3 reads CASSQTGGSTDTQYF. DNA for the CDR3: TGCGCCAGCAGCCAGACAGGGGGCAGCACAGATACGCAGTATTTT.

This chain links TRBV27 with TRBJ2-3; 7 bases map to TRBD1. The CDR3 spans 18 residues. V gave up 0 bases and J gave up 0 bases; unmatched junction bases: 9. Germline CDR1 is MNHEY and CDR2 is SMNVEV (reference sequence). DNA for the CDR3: TGTGCCAGCAGTTTATCTCCAGGGGGTCACTCTAGCACAGATACGCAGTATTTT. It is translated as CASSLSPGGHSSTDTQYF.

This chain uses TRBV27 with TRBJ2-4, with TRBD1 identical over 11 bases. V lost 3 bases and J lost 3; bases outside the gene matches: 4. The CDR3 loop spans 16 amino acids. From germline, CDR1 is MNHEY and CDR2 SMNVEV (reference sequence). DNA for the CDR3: TGTGCCAGCAGTTTCCTCGGGACAGGGGGCAAAAACATTCAGTACTTC. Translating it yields CASSFLGTGGKNIQYF.

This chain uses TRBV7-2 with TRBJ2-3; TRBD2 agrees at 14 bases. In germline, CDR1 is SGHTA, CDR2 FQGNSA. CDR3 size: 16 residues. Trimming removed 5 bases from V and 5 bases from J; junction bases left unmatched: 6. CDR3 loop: CASSPTSGGVEDTQYF. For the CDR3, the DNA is TGTGCCAGCAGCCCGACTAGCGGGGGGGTTGAAGATACGCAGTATTTT.

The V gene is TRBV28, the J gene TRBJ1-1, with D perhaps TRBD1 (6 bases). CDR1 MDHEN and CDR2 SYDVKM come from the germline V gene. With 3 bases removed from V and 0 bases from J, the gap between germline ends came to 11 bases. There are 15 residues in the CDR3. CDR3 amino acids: CASSFSGGLNTEAFF. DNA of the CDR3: TGTGCCAGCAGTTTCTCTGGGGGCCTGAACACTGAAGCTTTCTTT.

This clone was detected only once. The CDR3 reads CASSVPQGSNTEAFF. The CDR3 DNA is TGCGCCAGCAGCGTTCCACAGGGGTCGAACACTGAAGCTTTCTTT. This chain joins TRBV5-1 and TRBJ1-1, with 7 bases that match TRBD1. The CDR3 is made up of 15 amino acids. From germline, CDR1 is SGHRS and CDR2 YFSETQ. Germline trimming cut 4 bases from V and 1 base from J; bases unmatched to any gene: 7.

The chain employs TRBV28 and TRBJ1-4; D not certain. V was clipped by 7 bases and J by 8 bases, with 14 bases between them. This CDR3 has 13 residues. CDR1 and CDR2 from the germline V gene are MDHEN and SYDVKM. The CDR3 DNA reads TGTGCCAGCAATCTCAACCGGGAGGAAAAACTGTTTTTT. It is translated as CASNLNREEKLFF.

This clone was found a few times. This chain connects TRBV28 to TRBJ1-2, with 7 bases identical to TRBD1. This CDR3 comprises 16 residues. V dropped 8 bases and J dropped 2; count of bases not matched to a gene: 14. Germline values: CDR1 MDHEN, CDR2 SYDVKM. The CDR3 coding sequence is TGTGCCAGCTGCAATAGGTGGCAGGGGGAAAACTATGGCTACACCTTC. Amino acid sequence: CASCNRWQGENYGYTF.

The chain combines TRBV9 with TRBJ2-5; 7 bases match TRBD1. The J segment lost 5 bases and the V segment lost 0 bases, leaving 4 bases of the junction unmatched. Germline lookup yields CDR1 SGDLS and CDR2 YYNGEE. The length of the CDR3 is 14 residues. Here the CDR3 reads CASSVGGGIETQYF. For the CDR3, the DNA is TGTGCCAGCAGCGTAGGAGGGGGCATTGAGACCCAGTACTTC.

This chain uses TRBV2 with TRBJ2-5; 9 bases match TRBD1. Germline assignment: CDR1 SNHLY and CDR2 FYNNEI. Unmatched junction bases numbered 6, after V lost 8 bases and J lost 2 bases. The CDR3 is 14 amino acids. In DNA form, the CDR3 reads TGTGCCAGCTCTGACAGGGGGATTCAAGAGACCCAGTACTTC. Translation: CASSDRGIQETQYF. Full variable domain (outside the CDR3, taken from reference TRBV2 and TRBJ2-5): EPEVTQTPSHQVTQMGQEVILRCVPISNHLYFYWYRQILGQKVEFLVSFYNNEISEKSEIFDDQFSVERPDGSNFTLKIRSTKLEDSAMYFCASSDRGIQETQYFGPGTRLLVL.

CDR3 sequence reads: CASSPRQGRHEQYF. The CDR3 coding sequence is TGTGCCAGCAGCCCAAGACAGGGTCGCCACGAGCAGTACTTC. The chain combines TRBV14 with TRBJ2-7, with 7 bases that match TRBD1. CDR1 is SGHDN and CDR2 is FVKESK in the germline V gene. The CDR3 length is 14 residues. The J segment lost 5 bases and the V segment lost 4 bases, leaving 8 bases of the junction unmatched.

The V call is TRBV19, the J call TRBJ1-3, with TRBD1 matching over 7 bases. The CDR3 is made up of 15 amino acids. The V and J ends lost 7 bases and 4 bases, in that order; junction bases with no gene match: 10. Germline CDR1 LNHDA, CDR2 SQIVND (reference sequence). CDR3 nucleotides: TGTGCCAGTACCCCGGAGGGGGCGCGAGGAAACACCATATATTTT. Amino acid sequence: CASTPEGARGNTIYF.

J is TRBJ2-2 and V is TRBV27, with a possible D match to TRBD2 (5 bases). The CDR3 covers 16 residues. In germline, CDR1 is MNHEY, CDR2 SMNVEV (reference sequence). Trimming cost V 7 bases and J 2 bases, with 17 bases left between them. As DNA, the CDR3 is TGTGCCAGCACCCCCGGTCGGCTAGCAAACACCGGGGAGCTGTTTTTT. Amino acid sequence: CASTPGRLANTGELFF.

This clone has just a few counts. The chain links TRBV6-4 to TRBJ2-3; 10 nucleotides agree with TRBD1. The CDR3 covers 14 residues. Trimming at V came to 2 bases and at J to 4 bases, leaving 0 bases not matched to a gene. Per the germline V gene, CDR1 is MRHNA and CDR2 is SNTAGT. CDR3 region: CASSDGQGADTQYF. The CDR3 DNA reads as TGTGCCAGCAGTGACGGACAGGGGGCAGATACGCAGTATTTT.

Written as DNA, the CDR3 is TGTGCCAGCAGCTTAGACGGGGAAACTGAAGCTTTCTTT. Translation gives CASSLDGETEAFF. The V call is TRBV11-3, the J call TRBJ1-1, with D unresolved. The germline gives CDR1 SGHNT, CDR2 YENEEA. CDR3 size: 13 residues. Trimming cost V 0 bases and J 5 bases, with 7 bases left between them. The full variable domain, rest sourced from reference TRBV11-3 and TRBJ1-1, is EAGVVQSPRYKIIEKKQPVAFWCNPISGHNTLYWYLQNLGQGPELLIRYENEEAVDDSQLPKDRFSAERLKGVDSTLKIQPAELGDSAVYLCASSLDGETEAFFGQGTRLTVV.

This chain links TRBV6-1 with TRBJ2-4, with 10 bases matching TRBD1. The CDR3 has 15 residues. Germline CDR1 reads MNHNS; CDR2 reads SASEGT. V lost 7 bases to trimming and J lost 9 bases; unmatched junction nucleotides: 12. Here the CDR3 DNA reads TGTGCCAGCACCACATCAGGACAGGGGGTGTTCATTCAGTACTTC. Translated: CASTTSGQGVFIQYF.

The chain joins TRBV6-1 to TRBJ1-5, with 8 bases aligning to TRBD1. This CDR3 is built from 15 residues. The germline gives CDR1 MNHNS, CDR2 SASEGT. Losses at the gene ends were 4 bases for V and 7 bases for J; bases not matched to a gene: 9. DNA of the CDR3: TGTGCCAGCAGTGTAAGGCAGGGGGCGGGACAGCCCCAGCATTTT. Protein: CASSVRQGAGQPQHF.

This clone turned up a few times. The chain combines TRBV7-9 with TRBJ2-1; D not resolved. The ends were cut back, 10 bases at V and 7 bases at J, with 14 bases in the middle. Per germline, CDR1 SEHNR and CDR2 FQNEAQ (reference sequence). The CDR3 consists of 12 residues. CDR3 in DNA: TGTGCCACCGACCTAGGTGGGAATGAGCAGTTCTTC. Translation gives CATDLGGNEQFF.

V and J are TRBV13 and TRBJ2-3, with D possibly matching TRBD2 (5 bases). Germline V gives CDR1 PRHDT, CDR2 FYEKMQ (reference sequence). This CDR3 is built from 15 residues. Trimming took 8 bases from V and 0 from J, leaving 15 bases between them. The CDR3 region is CASRGWSASTDTQYF. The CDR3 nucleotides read TGTGCCAGCCGGGGTTGGAGCGCTAGCACAGATACGCAGTATTTT.